The 6 T cell receptor beta chains below come from one sample, sequenced in a study of blood T cell repertoires in COVID-19. Profiling relied on immunoSEQ multiplex PCR, and the TCRdb table lists in-frame clones only, not all of them. The table includes some 250,000 clones, 90% to 95% detected once. Specimen: PBMCs or T cells enriched from blood (not recorded which). The receptors shown here come from a human donor in a cohort exposed to, infected with or recovered from COVID-19 (not recorded which). The donor label of this sample is uncertain.

The chain has TRBV4-3 and TRBJ1-3; 12 bases match TRBD1. The germline V gene has CDR1 LGHNA and CDR2 YSLEER. This CDR3 has 15 residues. Germline trimming cut 5 bases from V and 4 bases from J; bases unmatched to any gene: 3. CDR3: CASSRDRGRGNTIYF. The CDR3 DNA follows: TGCGCCAGCAGCAGGGACAGGGGGCGCGGAAACACCATATATTTT.

The chain couples TRBV2 to TRBJ2-7, with D unresolved. The CDR3 spans 14 residues. The V gene lost 1 base and the J gene lost 2 bases, with 9 bases spanning the gap. Germline V lookup: CDR1 SNHLY, CDR2 FYNNEI. The CDR3 region has the DNA TGTGCCAGCAGTGAAGTCGGGTTGCCCTACGAGCAGTACTTC. Translating it yields CASSEVGLPYEQYF.

The chain uses TRBV21-1 and TRBJ1-6; no check of the table's D call, TRBD1, against the DNA was made. TRBV21-1 is a pseudogene. The CDR3 spans 15 residues. The CDR3 loop is CASSILGQGNSPLHF. The CDR3 DNA reads as TGTGCCAGCAGCATACTGGGACAGGGTAATTCACCCCTCCACTTT.

This chain links TRBV7-9 with TRBJ2-1; possibly TRBD2 for D (6 bases). CDR1 is SEHNR and CDR2 is FQNEAQ in the germline V gene (reference sequence). The CDR3 covers 16 residues. V lost 8 bases to trimming and J lost 5 bases, with 22 bases between them. The CDR3 protein is CASGVGRLATDNEQFF. CDR3 sequence (DNA): TGTGCCAGCGGCGTGGGGAGGCTAGCGACGGACAATGAGCAGTTCTTC.

The chain is built from TRBV3-1 (or the pseudogene TRBV3-2) and TRBJ1-2; TRBD1 agrees at 10 bases. V gave up 3 bases and J gave up 6 bases; unmatched junction bases: 1. Germline V lookup: CDR1 LGHDT, CDR2 YNNKEL (reference sequence). This CDR3 spans 13 amino acids. The CDR3 bases are TGTGCCAGCAGCCAGACAGGGGGCCATGGCTACACCTTC. Protein product: CASSQTGGHGYTF.

J is TRBJ2-4 and V is TRBV9; 13 nucleotides line up with TRBD2. Germline V lookup: CDR1 SGDLS, CDR2 YYNGEE. CDR3 size: 20 residues. The junction had 18 bases not matched to a gene; V was cut back by 3 bases and J by 6 bases. Written as DNA, the CDR3 is TGTGCCAGCAGCGCTGCCGGGACTAGCGGGGTTAGGATGAATACAAACATTCAGTACTTC. Protein product: CASSAAGTSGVRMNTNIQYF.